These 21 T cell receptor beta chains originate from one sample sequenced in a study of human T cells and chemical hapten exposure. Documented time point: patch test 3, about 24 weeks after DPC sensitization. The treatment denotes: therapeutic diphenylcyclopropenone sensitization with weekly scalp DPC. TCRdb redid the calling of the RACE reads with MiXCR, one entry per CDR3 protein. The data hold about 92,000 distinct CDR3 sequences, with about 11% observed a single time. The sample here was whole blood, taken in connection with sensitization to the hapten diphenylcyclopropenone (DPC). The receptors here all came from a woman under 40 with alopecia areata. Some clones in this sample may be carry-over from other donors' samples.

This clonotype was counted a few times. The chain employs TRBV20-1 and TRBJ2-1, with D maybe TRBD1 (5 bases). From germline, CDR1 is DFQATT and CDR2 SNEGSKA (reference sequence). There are 13 residues in the CDR3. V lost 1 base, J lost 9 bases, and 13 bases lay in between. The DNA for the CDR3 is TGCAGTGCTAGAGGACCAGGGTCCAGTGAGCAGTTCTTC. Amino acids: CSARGPGSSEQFF.

This clonotype was seen only a few times. This chain connects TRBV12-5 to TRBJ2-2; 12 bases map to TRBD2. This CDR3 region has 17 residues. CDR1 and CDR2 from the germline V gene are LGHNT and FRNRAP. The V and J ends lost 1 base and 4 bases, in that order; junction bases with no gene match: 4. The CDR3 nucleotides read TGTGCTAGTGGTTTGGCCCAGACTAGCGGGGGCACCGGGGAGCTGTTTTTT. It translates to CASGLAQTSGGTGELFF.

This chain uses TRBV7-2 with TRBJ1-1; the match to TRBD1 covers 7 bases. There are 15 residues in the CDR3. V shed 8 bases and J 4 bases; nucleotides not matched to a gene: 13. CDR1 is SGHTA, CDR2 FQGNSA, per germline. This CDR3 reads CASSRGGGAGTEAFF. In DNA, the CDR3 is TGTGCCAGCTCCCGGGGAGGGGGCGCAGGCACTGAAGCTTTCTTT.

This clonotype was found many times. CDR3: CASRSSGNTIYF. The CDR3, as DNA: TGTGCCAGCCGGAGCTCTGGAAACACCATATATTTT. V is TRBV6-5 and J is TRBJ1-3; D remains ambiguous. V was trimmed by 8 bases and J by 0 bases, leaving 5 bases between them. The CDR3 spans 12 residues. Germline V lookup: CDR1 MNHEY, CDR2 SVGAGI.

This clonotype was picked up many times. The chain joins TRBV20-1 to TRBJ2-1, with D tentatively TRBD2 (6 bases). V was cut by 5 bases and J by 7 bases, with 18 bases left in between. The CDR3 sequence is 14 residues long. Germline values: CDR1 DFQATT, CDR2 SNEGSKA (reference sequence). The CDR3 loop reads CSAPIPGGGNEQFF. The CDR3 DNA is TGCAGTGCTCCAATACCTGGGGGAGGTAATGAGCAGTTCTTC.

The V and J genes are TRBV29-1 and TRBJ2-1; 8 positions match TRBD1. CDR1 is SQVTM and CDR2 is ANQGSEA in the germline V gene. The V and J ends lost 3 bases and 9 bases, in that order; junction bases with no gene match: 10. The CDR3 contains 14 residues. The CDR3 coding sequence is TGCAGCGTTGATAGGGTCACAGGGGGGAGTGAGCAGTTCTTC. Protein sequence: CSVDRVTGGSEQFF.

Ten or more counts support this clonotype. V and J are TRBV2 and TRBJ2-3; 9 nucleotides agree with TRBD2. This CDR3 region has 21 residues. V dropped 0 bases and J dropped 0; count of bases not matched to a gene: 16. Germline V lookup: CDR1 SNHLY, CDR2 FYNNEI. CDR3 residues: CASSEAWSLAGEWASTDTQYF. The CDR3, as DNA: TGTGCCAGCAGTGAAGCGTGGTCTTTAGCGGGGGAGTGGGCTAGCACAGATACGCAGTATTTT.

This clonotype was seen ten or more times. The chain uses TRBV7-2 and TRBJ2-7, with 13 positions matching TRBD2. Germline CDR1 is SGHTA and CDR2 is FQGNSA. Losses at the gene ends were 4 bases for V and 3 bases for J; bases not matched to a gene: 3. The CDR3 runs to 15 residues. For the CDR3, the DNA is TGTGCCAGCAGCTCGACTAGCGGGGGGTTCTACGAGCAGTACGTC. It specifies CASSSTSGGFYEQYV.

This chain uses TRBV20-1 with TRBJ2-1; D not resolved. Germline V CDR1 and CDR2: DFQATT, SNEGSKA (reference sequence). This CDR3 spans 14 amino acids. V lost 1 base and J lost 6, with 13 bases in between. CDR3 nucleotide sequence: TGCAGTGCTAGAGTGGGCCGGAGTCCCAATGAGCAGTTCTTC. Its protein product is CSARVGRSPNEQFF.

This chain joins TRBV28 and TRBJ2-1; TRBD2 is a possible D gene (6 bases). Trimming removed 6 bases from V and 10 bases from J, with 19 bases in between. Germline V gene lookup returns CDR1 MDHEN and CDR2 SYDVKM. The CDR3 extends over 14 amino acids. For the CDR3, the DNA is TGTGCCAGCAGCCCTTATAGGCGGGAAGGGGAGCAGTTCTTC. It codes for CASSPYRREGEQFF.

V and J are TRBV29-1 and TRBJ1-1; D call uncertain. This CDR3 contains 13 residues. The V end lost 3 bases, the J end lost 1 base, and 9 bases lay between the germline ends. Per germline, CDR1 SQVTM and CDR2 ANQGSEA. The CDR3 DNA sequence: TGCAGCGTTGAGGCAGCGTGGAACACTGAAGCTTTCTTT. Translated, it gives CSVEAAWNTEAFF.

This clonotype was detected ten times or more. This chain joins TRBV4-3 and TRBJ2-2, with TRBD2 identical over 10 bases. The ends lost 3 bases at V and 6 bases at J; junction bases unmatched: 13. There are 18 residues in the CDR3. CDR1 is LGHNA and CDR2 is YSLEER in the germline V gene. Here the CDR3 DNA reads TGCGCCAGCAGCCAGGACCTTTGGTCTAGCGGGAGCTCCGGGGAGCTGTTTTTT. It specifies CASSQDLWSSGSSGELFF.

The chain employs TRBV29-1 and TRBJ2-7, with unresolved D. From germline, CDR1 is SQVTM and CDR2 ANQGSEA. The CDR3 consists of 11 residues. V dropped 4 bases and J dropped 5 bases, with 9 bases sitting between them. DNA for the CDR3: TGCAGCGTTGGCAGTCAGGACGAGCAGTACTTC. This translates into CSVGSQDEQYF.

This clonotype was recorded a few times. The genes are TRBV7-2 and TRBJ1-2, with D tentatively TRBD1 (6 bases). The V gene lost 5 bases and the J gene lost 3 bases, with 13 bases spanning the gap. This CDR3 contains 14 residues. The germline gives CDR1 SGHTA, CDR2 FQGNSA. The CDR3 nucleotides are TGTGCCAGCAGCACGCACAGGGAATACTATGGCTACACCTTC. Translating gives CASSTHREYYGYTF.

The rearrangement links TRBV7-9 to TRBJ2-1, with 9 bases fitting TRBD2. The CDR3 extends over 15 amino acids. After removal of 5 bases from V and 7 bases from J, the junction contained 9 bases not matched to a gene. From germline, CDR1 is SEHNR and CDR2 FQNEAQ (reference sequence). CDR3 coding DNA: TGTGCCAGCAGCCCGCGAGCGGGAGGTTGGAATGAGCAGTTCTTC. Translation gives CASSPRAGGWNEQFF.

This clonotype was counted between two and nine times. This rearrangement joins TRBV3-1 to TRBJ2-7; D might be TRBD1 (6 bases). This CDR3 contains 12 residues. The V gene lost 6 bases and the J gene lost 5 bases, with 11 bases spanning the gap. CDR1 and CDR2 (germline): LGHDT, YNNKEL (reference sequence). The CDR3 DNA follows: TGTGCCAGCAGAGGTCAGGGGCACGAGCAGTACGTC. Protein product: CASRGQGHEQYV.

The chain carries TRBV6-1 and TRBJ1-1, with 8 bases lining up with TRBD1. V shed 7 bases, J shed 1 base, and the junction held 5 bases outside the gene matches. The CDR3 loop spans 14 amino acids. Germline-derived CDR1 and CDR2 are MNHNS and SASEGT. CDR3 amino acids: CASIPDRGNTEAFF. As DNA, the CDR3 is TGTGCCAGCATCCCAGACAGGGGGAACACTGAAGCTTTCTTT.

There are many counts of this clonotype. This chain joins TRBV3-1 and TRBJ2-1; D tentatively fits TRBD1 or TRBD2 (5 bases each). V was cut by 1 base and J by 8 bases, with 15 bases left in between. CDR1 LGHDT and CDR2 YNNKEL come from the germline V gene (reference sequence). The CDR3 sequence is 15 residues long. The CDR3, as DNA: TGTGCCAGCAGCCAAGGGACGGGACCGGGCGATGAGCAGTTCTTC. This translates into CASSQGTGPGDEQFF.

In this sample, this clonotype turned up a few times. The chain is built from TRBV5-6 and TRBJ2-3; no reliable D call. Germline loops: CDR1 SGHDT, CDR2 YYEEEE. This CDR3 comprises 15 residues. V was cut by 1 base and J by 0 bases, with 9 bases left in between. Here the CDR3 reads CASSLWKRSTDTQYF. In DNA, the CDR3 is TGTGCCAGCAGCTTGTGGAAGCGTAGCACAGATACGCAGTATTTT.

This clonotype was observed many times. A read error may produce the germline difference seen at one junction end. The chain has TRBV6-1 and TRBJ2-4; D is possibly TRBD2 (6 bases). Germline CDR1 and CDR2: MNHNS and SASEGT. This CDR3 region has 13 residues. The CDR3 region has the DNA TGTGCCAGCAGTGATAGCCTGCCGGGACTTCAGAACTTC. As protein: CASSDSLPGLQNF.

Many counts were recorded for this clonotype. V usage is TRBV27 and J usage is TRBJ2-7, with TRBD2 matching 14 bases. With V trimmed by 5 bases and J by 4 bases, 7 bases remained unmatched. Germline CDR1 and CDR2: MNHEY and SMNVEV (reference sequence). The CDR3 has 16 residues. For the CDR3, the DNA is TGTGCCAGCAGTCCTCCCGGGACTAGCGGGAGTTACGAGCAGTACTTC. Translating it yields CASSPPGTSGSYEQYF.